One sample yielded the 7 T cell receptor beta chains listed below, sequenced in a study of cytomegalovirus exposure and HLA in healthy donors. PCR used 60 Vbeta primers and 13 Jbeta primers. Assay: immunoSEQ multiplex PCR; the TCRdb copy retains only in-frame clones and omits some. Of more than 100,000 clones listed, around 80% are singletons. Sample: PBMCs. These receptors came from a man in his forties or fifties in good health and CMV-seronegative.

This clone was seen only a few times. The genes are TRBV2 and TRBJ2-7; 8 nucleotides align to TRBD2. Germline assignment: CDR1 SNHLY and CDR2 FYNNEI. V dropped 7 bases and J dropped 3; count of bases not matched to a gene: 8. CDR3 length equals 14 residues. CDR3 protein: CASMDLAGGYEQYF. The CDR3 bases are TGTGCCAGCATGGATTTGGCGGGAGGCTACGAGCAGTACTTC.

The CDR3 DNA reads TGTGCCAGTAGTATGCGACAGGCGAGCTCGGTCAATCAGCCCCAGCATTTT. Encoded protein: CASSMRQASSVNQPQHF. This chain links TRBV19 with TRBJ1-5, with D possibly matching TRBD1 (6 bases). This CDR3 is built from 17 residues. The ends were cut back, 3 bases at V and 3 bases at J, with 18 bases in the middle. The germline V gene has CDR1 LNHDA and CDR2 SQIVND (reference sequence).

The rearrangement uses TRBV6-5 and TRBJ2-7; tentatively, D is TRBD2 (7 bases). V lost 2 bases and J lost 5, with 16 bases in between. Germline lookup yields CDR1 MNHEY and CDR2 SVGAGI. The CDR3 has 15 residues. The CDR3 sequence is CASSYGGGSIHEQYF. As DNA, the CDR3 is TGTGCCAGCAGTTACGGGGGGGGCAGTATCCACGAGCAGTACTTC.

This chain uses TRBV5-1 with TRBJ2-5, with 10 bases fitting TRBD1. V dropped 4 bases and J dropped 4; count of bases not matched to a gene: 4. The CDR3 has 14 residues. Germline V gene data show CDR1 as SGHRS and CDR2 as YFSETQ. The CDR3 region has the DNA TGCGCCAGCAGCGTGGACAGGGGGTTAGAGACCCAGTACTTC. Translated, it gives CASSVDRGLETQYF.

The genes are TRBV5-1 and TRBJ1-1, with D unclear. The germline CDR1 and CDR2 sequences are SGHRS and YFSETQ. The V end was cut by 4 bases, the J end by 0 bases, with 13 bases between. CDR3 length equals 15 residues. This chain's CDR3 is CASSPGGLLNTEAFF. CDR3 nucleotides: TGCGCCAGCAGCCCCGGCGGGCTACTGAACACTGAAGCTTTCTTT.

In its sample, this clone was seen once. V and J are TRBV5-1 and TRBJ2-3; TRBD2 is a possible D gene (7 bases). Germline CDR1 is SGHRS and CDR2 is YFSETQ. The CDR3 spans 14 residues. V lost 6 bases and J 5 bases, leaving 16 bases between the germline ends. As DNA, the CDR3 is TGCGCCAGCAAAAAGGGGGGGCATCTAGATACGCAGTATTTT. Protein sequence: CASKKGGHLDTQYF.

The chain uses TRBV10-3 and TRBJ2-7, with D possibly being TRBD2 (6 bases). Germline assignment: CDR1 ENHRY and CDR2 SYGVKD. CDR3 length: 14 amino acids. Between the trimmed V and J ends, which lost 0 bases and 3 bases, there was a span of 9 bases. As DNA, the CDR3 is TGTGCCATCAGTGAGTCTTTGGGAGGCTACGAGCAGTACTTC. Amino acid sequence: CAISESLGGYEQYF.